These T cell receptor beta chains were read from a single sample in a study of T-cell reconstitution after alpha-beta-depleted transplantation in children. TCRdb re-analysed the PCR reads in MiXCR, keeping a single row per CDR3 protein. Among 480,000 or so distinct CDR3 sequences listed, roughly a tenth were seen once. Sample: PBMCs, taken before TCRalphabeta/CD19-depleted stem cell transplant. All receptors derive from a child aged 2-9 years with inherited bone marrow failure, due to receive a stem cell transplant. The CDR3 runs from the conserved cysteine through the conserved F or W. D genes are given only for firm matches. Some rows have no size entry. The others give once, few or many, or a class for an expanded clone.

clone_size j_call d_call v_call cdr3_nt cdr3_aa
few TRBJ2-1 . TRBV7-9 TGTGCCAGCAGCTCCACCGGGACGCCAGAGGATGAGCAGTTCTTC CASSSTGTPEDEQFF
many TRBJ2-1 TRBD2 TRBV7-2 TGTGCCAGCAGCTTAGTCGGGACTAGCTACAATGAGCAGTTCTTC CASSLVGTSYNEQFF
many TRBJ2-7 TRBD2 TRBV20-1 TGCAGTGCCAAAGGGGGGCGGGAGGTCGAGCAGTACTTC CSAKGGREVEQYF
. TRBJ2-5 TRBD2 TRBV6-5 TGTGCCAGCAGTTACCAAAGCGGACTAGCGGGAGTATGGACCCAGTACTTC CASSYQSGLAGVWTQYF
many TRBJ2-7 TRBD2 TRBV12-3/TRBV12-4 TGTGCCAGCAGCCCCTATTCGGGAGGCCTCGAGCAGTACTTC CASSPYSGGLEQYF
many TRBJ2-7 TRBD2 TRBV12-3/TRBV12-4 TGTGCCAGCAGTTTACTAGCGGGAGCATTTGACGAGCAGTACTTC CASSLLAGAFDEQYF
many TRBJ2-7 . TRBV4-3 TGCGCCAGCAGCCAAGCAGGTATCTGGGACGAGCAGTACTTC CASSQAGIWDEQYF
. TRBJ1-6 TRBD1 TRBV23-1 TGCGCCAGCAGTCAATCGGGGGACAGGGGGTCACCCCTCCACTTT CASSQSGDRGSPLHF
many TRBJ2-5 TRBD2 TRBV5-1 TGCGCCAGCAGCTTGGGGTCCCGACTAGCGGGAGGAGAGACCCAGTACTTC CASSLGSRLAGGETQYF
many TRBJ2-5 . TRBV27 TGTGCCAGCAGTTTTCGGGTGGCGGAGACCCAGTACTTC CASSFRVAETQYF
few TRBJ2-1 TRBD2 TRBV5-4 TGTGCCAGCAGCACCCTAGGGGGACTAGGATCCAATGAGCAGTTCTTC CASSTLGGLGSNEQFF
many TRBJ1-6 . TRBV4-2 TGTGCCAGCAGCCAAGAACGGGGCACTGGGCGTTCACCCCTCCACTTT CASSQERGTGRSPLHF
. TRBJ2-7 TRBD2 TRBV30 TGTGCCTGGAGTCGGGGGGAGTACGAGCAGTACTTC CAWSRGEYEQYF
few TRBJ1-3 TRBD1 TRBV18 TGTGCCAGCTCACCGCAGGGGGACTCTGGAAACACCATATATTTT CASSPQGDSGNTIYF
many TRBJ2-1 TRBD2 TRBV24-1 TGTGCCACCCGCGGACTAGCGGGAGGGTACAATGAGCAGTTCTTC CATRGLAGGYNEQFF
many TRBJ2-3 TRBD2 TRBV12-3/TRBV12-4 TGTGCCAGCACTACGGGACTAGCGGGAGATACGCAGTATTTT CASTTGLAGDTQYF
many TRBJ1-2 TRBD1 TRBV6-1 TGTGCCAGCAGTCCGCTGGGACAGGGGGCGGATGGCTACACCTTC CASSPLGQGADGYTF
many TRBJ1-5 . TRBV28 TGTGCCAGCAGTCCAAGATCGAGGGCCCAGCATTTT CASSPRSRAQHF
many TRBJ2-5 . TRBV20-1 TGCAGTGCTAGAGTCCAAGGGGAGACCCAGTACTTC CSARVQGETQYF
few TRBJ1-5 . TRBV20-1 TGCAGTGCTTTAGAAGGGACAAGCAATCAGCCCCAGCATTTT CSALEGTSNQPQHF
many TRBJ2-1 . TRBV19 TGTGCCAGTAGTCCAAGGGGCCCGGGGCACCATGTGCAGTTCTTC CASSPRGPGHHVQFF
many TRBJ1-2 . TRBV12-3/TRBV12-4 TGTGCCAGCAGTTTAGATGGGAATGGCTACACCTTC CASSLDGNGYTF
. TRBJ2-3 TRBD2 TRBV20-1 TGCAGTGCTAGAGACCCATGGACTAGCGGAGCTCGGGCAGATACGCAGTATTTT CSARDPWTSGARADTQYF
many TRBJ2-2 . TRBV4-1 TGCGCCAGCAGCTTCTCCTATTCCAGACCATCCACCGGGGAGCTGTTTTTT CASSFSYSRPSTGELFF
many TRBJ2-7 TRBD2 TRBV4-2 TGTGCCAGCAGCCAAGATTCTAGAACTAGCGGGAGGCGTTACGAGCAGTACTTC CASSQDSRTSGRRYEQYF
many TRBJ2-7 . TRBV28 TGTGCCAGCAGTTTGTCTGTGGGGCACCCTTCCTACGAGCAGTACTTC CASSLSVGHPSYEQYF
many TRBJ2-3 TRBD2 TRBV30 TGTGCCTGTTGGGTAGCGGGAGCGGCCGATACGCAGTATTTT CACWVAGAADTQYF
many TRBJ2-1 . TRBV28 TGTGCCAGCAAAGGCTCGTCCTTTTCCTACAATGAGCAGTTCTTC CASKGSSFSYNEQFF
. TRBJ2-7 TRBD1 TRBV20-1 TGCAGTGCTAGACCGGGACAGGGGGTCTACGAGCAGTACTTC CSARPGQGVYEQYF
many TRBJ2-7 . TRBV6-1 TGTGCCAGCAGTGAACCCGGATTAGGGTACTCCTACGAGCAGTACTTC CASSEPGLGYSYEQYF
few TRBJ1-6 . TRBV20-1 TGCAGTGCTAGGATGTTTGTCGGGGCAGGCAATTCACCCCTCCACTTT CSARMFVGAGNSPLHF
few TRBJ2-3 . TRBV19 TGTGCCAGTAGAAAGGGAGGGGGGACAGATACGCAGTATTTT CASRKGGGTDTQYF
few TRBJ1-6 . TRBV19 TGTGCCAGTAGAGGAGGCCCCCTCCACTTT CASRGGPLHF
many TRBJ2-1 TRBD2 TRBV27 TGTGCCAGCAGTCTCCCGGGACTAGCGGGACGTGAGCAGTTCTTC CASSLPGLAGREQFF
many TRBJ2-3 . TRBV4-3 TGCGCCAGCAGCCAAGAGACTGCGAGGGATACGCAGTATTTT CASSQETARDTQYF
many TRBJ2-5 . TRBV27 TGTGCCAGCAGTAGTACAGGAATCGGTGAGACCCAGTACTTC CASSSTGIGETQYF
many TRBJ2-7 TRBD1 TRBV29-1 TGCAGCGTCTCGGGACAGGGAGGATACGAGCAGTACTTC CSVSGQGGYEQYF
. TRBJ2-5 . TRBV29-1 TGCAGCGTTGATCCGTACCAAGAGACCCAGTACTTC CSVDPYQETQYF
. TRBJ2-1 TRBD2 TRBV20-1 TGCAGTGCTAGCGGTCGACTAGCGGGGCTCCAGAAGCAGTTCTTC CSASGRLAGLQKQFF
once TRBJ2-1 . TRBV5-3 TGTGCCAGGAGCTTGGGGCTCATGGGCGAGCAGTTCTTC CARSLGLMGEQFF
many TRBJ2-5 . TRBV6-5 TGTGCCAGCAGTTACTCCTATGGGCAAGAGACCCAGTACTTC CASSYSYGQETQYF
many TRBJ2-6 . TRBV19 TGTGCCAGTAGTACGGGCAGGGCTGGGGCCAACGTCCTGACTTTC CASSTGRAGANVLTF
many TRBJ1-2 . TRBV6-5 TGTGCCAGCAGTTCGGGGGGTGGCTACACCTTC CASSSGGGYTF
many TRBJ2-6 . TRBV29-1 TGCAGCGTCCAGGGAGACTCTGGGGCCAACGTCCTGACTTTC CSVQGDSGANVLTF
many TRBJ2-3 . TRBV7-2 TGTGCCAGCAGCTTAGCGGGCAAACTGGCATATACGCAGTATTTT CASSLAGKLAYTQYF
many TRBJ2-1 . TRBV27 TGTGCCAGCAGTCCTGAGAGGGACAACAATGAGCAGTTCTTC CASSPERDNNEQFF
many TRBJ2-1 . TRBV4-3 TGCGCCAGCAGCCAAGAAGCGGCGTCCGACTACAATGAGCAGTTCTTC CASSQEAASDYNEQFF
. TRBJ1-1 . TRBV6-5 TGTGCCAGCAGTTTTGGGCTGTCGACCACTGAAGCTTTCTTT CASSFGLSTTEAFF
many TRBJ2-3 . TRBV7-9 TGTGCCAGCAGCTCGGACGGGCCCCGCCAGGATACGCAGTATTTT CASSSDGPRQDTQYF